Listed here are 14 T cell receptor beta chains from one sample, sequenced in a study of blood T cell repertoires in COVID-19. TCRdb's copy holds only in-frame clones and misses some; the assay was immunoSEQ multiplex PCR. The repertoire holds 48,000 or so clones, with more than 70% as singletons. Source material: peripheral blood. Every receptor here comes from a woman aged 55-70 years with acute or convalescent COVID-19.

The gene calls are TRBV2 and TRBJ1-4, with 8 bases aligning to TRBD1. Germline V gives CDR1 SNHLY, CDR2 FYNNEI. With V trimmed by 4 bases and J by 7 bases, 8 bases remained unmatched. The CDR3 is made up of 15 amino acids. As DNA, the CDR3 is TGTGCCAGCAGTGTTGACAGGGGCGCGGGTGAAAAACTGTTTTTT. This codes for CASSVDRGAGEKLFF. Variable domain in full (rest from reference TRBV2 and TRBJ1-4): EPEVTQTPSHQVTQMGQEVILRCVPISNHLYFYWYRQILGQKVEFLVSFYNNEISEKSEIFDDQFSVERPDGSNFTLKIRSTKLEDSAMYFCASSVDRGAGEKLFFGSGTQLSVL.

The chain joins TRBV18 to TRBJ2-7; a weak D match, TRBD1 (5 bases). This CDR3 contains 14 residues. Germline V gives CDR1 KGHSH, CDR2 LQKENI. Trimming cost V 6 bases and J 3 bases, with 15 bases left between them. In DNA form, the CDR3 reads TGTGCCAGCTCCCTTTCAGGGCCAAACTACGAGCAGTACTTC. It encodes CASSLSGPNYEQYF.

The rearrangement links TRBV30 to TRBJ1-2, with 10 bases that match TRBD1. This CDR3 has 16 residues. The J segment lost 2 bases and the V segment lost 2 bases, leaving 8 bases of the junction unmatched. The germline gives CDR1 GTSNPN, CDR2 SVGIG (reference sequence). CDR3 sequence reads: CAWSRQGARGNYGYTF. CDR3 nucleotides: TGTGCCTGGAGTCGACAGGGGGCGCGGGGCAACTATGGCTACACCTTC. Filled out from reference TRBV30 and TRBJ1-2, the complete variable domain reads SQTIHQWPATLVQPVGSPLSLECTVEGTSNPNLYWYRQAAGRGLQLLFYSVGIGQISSEVPQNLSASRPQDRQFILSSKKLLLSDSGFYLCAWSRQGARGNYGYTFGSGTRLTVV.

This chain links TRBV2 with TRBJ1-1; 8 nucleotides line up with TRBD1. CDR3 length: 14 residues. V lost 4 bases, J lost 4 bases, and 5 bases stayed unmatched. Germline-derived CDR1 and CDR2 are SNHLY and FYNNEI. In DNA, the CDR3 is TGTGCCAGCAGTGGGGACAGGCAAGGCACTGAAGCTTTCTTT. It specifies CASSGDRQGTEAFF. Filled out from reference TRBV2 and TRBJ1-1, the complete variable domain reads EPEVTQTPSHQVTQMGQEVILRCVPISNHLYFYWYRQILGQKVEFLVSFYNNEISEKSEIFDDQFSVERPDGSNFTLKIRSTKLEDSAMYFCASSGDRQGTEAFFGQGTRLTVV.

This chain joins TRBV2 and TRBJ2-7; D uncertain. Trimming removed 6 bases from V and 6 bases from J, with 9 bases in between. This CDR3 has 11 amino acids. Germline lookup yields CDR1 SNHLY and CDR2 FYNNEI. CDR3 coding DNA: TGTGCCAGCAGCCCTCCCTCCGAGCAGTACTTC. Translating gives CASSPPSEQYF.

The CDR3 nucleotides are TGTGCCTGGTCCCGACTAGCGACCACCGGGGAGCTGTTTTTT. This gives the protein CAWSRLATTGELFF. This rearrangement joins TRBV30 to TRBJ2-2; 8 bases fit TRBD2. The V segment lost 5 bases and the J segment 4 bases; nucleotides outside the gene matches: 6. The CDR3 totals 14 residues. Germline V lookup: CDR1 GTSNPN, CDR2 SVGIG (reference sequence).

This clone was seen once. Different DNA sequences within this sample yield the same CDR3. The J gene is TRBJ1-5, the V gene TRBV30; D possibly corresponds to TRBD1 (5 bases). The CDR3 covers 13 residues. The germline CDR1 and CDR2 sequences are GTSNPN and SVGIG (reference sequence). Trimming took off 0 bases at V and 5 bases at J, with 8 bases between the two ends. CDR3 loop: CAWSVGGDQPQHF. The DNA of the CDR3 is TGTGCCTGGAGTGTGGGGGGAGATCAGCCCCAGCATTTT.

This rearrangement joins TRBV2 to TRBJ2-5; the match to TRBD2 covers 7 bases. CDR3 size: 17 residues. The ends lost 5 bases at V and 1 base at J; junction bases unmatched: 13. CDR1 SNHLY and CDR2 FYNNEI come from the germline V gene. CDR3 bases: TGTGCCAGCAGTCCGCTACCTAGCGGACCTACCCAAGAGACCCAGTACTTC. Protein product: CASSPLPSGPTQETQYF.

J is TRBJ1-4 and V is TRBV6-1; a weak D match, TRBD1 (6 bases). This CDR3 spans 18 amino acids. The V gene lost 1 base and the J gene lost 4 bases, with 19 bases spanning the gap. CDR1 is MNHNS, CDR2 SASEGT, per germline. The CDR3 sequence is CASSEGNRAKRGNEKLFF. CDR3 bases: TGTGCCAGCAGTGAAGGGAACAGGGCGAAAAGGGGTAATGAAAAACTGTTTTTT.

This chain uses TRBV6-5 with TRBJ1-2, with 8 bases that match TRBD1. This CDR3 contains 14 residues. V trimming: 4 bases; J trimming: 4 bases; junction bases outside the gene matches: 5. Germline V gene data show CDR1 as MNHEY and CDR2 as SVGAGI. CDR3 sequence: CASSFRTGTYGYTF. CDR3 nucleotide sequence: TGTGCCAGCAGTTTCCGGACAGGGACCTATGGCTACACCTTC.

V is TRBV19 and J is TRBJ2-2; D is possibly TRBD2 (6 bases). Trimming took 3 bases from V and 6 from J, leaving 11 bases between them. Germline V CDR1 and CDR2: LNHDA, SQIVND (reference sequence). The CDR3 spans 14 residues. CDR3 DNA: TGTGCCAGTAGTATCGGGGGAGGCGCCGGGGAGCTGTTTTTT. This codes for CASSIGGGAGELFF.

The rearrangement uses TRBV6-1 and TRBJ2-7; 8 nucleotides agree with TRBD2. From germline, CDR1 is MNHNS and CDR2 SASEGT. The CDR3 has 15 residues. V lost 2 bases to trimming and J lost 4 bases; unmatched junction nucleotides: 7. In DNA, the CDR3 is TGTGCCAGCAGTGAAAGGGCTAGCGGGTCGTACGAGCAGTACTTC. Translated, it gives CASSERASGSYEQYF.

In nucleotides, the CDR3 is TGTGCCAGCAGCCAAGTTGCCGGGGATCAGCCCCAGCATTTT. Translating it yields CASSQVAGDQPQHF. The J gene is TRBJ1-5, the V gene TRBV3-1 (or the pseudogene TRBV3-2); D gene unclear. The CDR3 extends over 14 amino acids. Germline values: CDR1 LGHDT, CDR2 YNNKEL (reference sequence). V lost 1 base and J 5 bases, leaving 9 bases between the germline ends.

The J gene is TRBJ2-1, the V gene TRBV13, with TRBD2 matching over 16 bases. J gave up 0 bases and V 5 bases, and 10 bases lay outside the gene matches. Per the germline V gene, CDR1 is PRHDT and CDR2 is FYEKMQ (reference sequence). The CDR3 is made up of 20 amino acids. CDR3 bases: TGTGCCAGCAGCCCGAGGCGGGGACTAGCGGGGGGGAGCTCCTACAATGAGCAGTTCTTC. It translates to CASSPRRGLAGGSSYNEQFF.